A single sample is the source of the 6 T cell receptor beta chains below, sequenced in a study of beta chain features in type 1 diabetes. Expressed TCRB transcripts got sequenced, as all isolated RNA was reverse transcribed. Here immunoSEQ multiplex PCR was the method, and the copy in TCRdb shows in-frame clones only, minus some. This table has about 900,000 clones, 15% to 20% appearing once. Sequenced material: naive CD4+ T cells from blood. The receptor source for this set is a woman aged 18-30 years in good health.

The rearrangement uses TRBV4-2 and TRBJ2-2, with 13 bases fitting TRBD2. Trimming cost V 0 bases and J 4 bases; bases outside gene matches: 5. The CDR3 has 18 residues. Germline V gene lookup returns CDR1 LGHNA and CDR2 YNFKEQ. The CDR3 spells CASSQELAGGPGTGELFF. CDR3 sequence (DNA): TGTGCCAGCAGCCAAGAACTAGCGGGAGGGCCCGGCACCGGGGAGCTGTTTTTT.

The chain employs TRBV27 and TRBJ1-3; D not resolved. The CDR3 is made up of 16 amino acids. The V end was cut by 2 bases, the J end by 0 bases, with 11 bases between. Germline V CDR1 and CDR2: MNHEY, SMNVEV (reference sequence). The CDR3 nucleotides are TGTGCCAGCAGTTTAAAGGACGGGAGCTCTGGAAACACCATATATTTT. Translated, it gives CASSLKDGSSGNTIYF.

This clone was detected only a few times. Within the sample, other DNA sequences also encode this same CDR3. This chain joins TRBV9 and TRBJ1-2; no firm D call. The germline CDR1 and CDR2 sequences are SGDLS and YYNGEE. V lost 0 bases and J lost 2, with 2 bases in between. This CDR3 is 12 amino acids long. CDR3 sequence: CASSVGNYGYTF. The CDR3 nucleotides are TGTGCCAGCAGCGTAGGGAACTATGGCTACACCTTC.

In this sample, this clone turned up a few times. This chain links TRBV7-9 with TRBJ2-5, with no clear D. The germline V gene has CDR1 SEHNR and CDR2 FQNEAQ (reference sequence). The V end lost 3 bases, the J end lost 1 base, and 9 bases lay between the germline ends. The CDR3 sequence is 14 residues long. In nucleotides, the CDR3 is TGTGCCAGCAGCTTTTCCGGTGCCCAAGAGACCCAGTACTTC. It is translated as CASSFSGAQETQYF.

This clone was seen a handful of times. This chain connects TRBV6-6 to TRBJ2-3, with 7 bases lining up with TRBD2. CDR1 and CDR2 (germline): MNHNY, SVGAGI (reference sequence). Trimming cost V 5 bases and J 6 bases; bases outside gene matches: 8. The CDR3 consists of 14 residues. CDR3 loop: CASSVASGMDTQYF. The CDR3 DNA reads TGTGCCAGCAGTGTAGCTAGCGGCATGGATACGCAGTATTTT.

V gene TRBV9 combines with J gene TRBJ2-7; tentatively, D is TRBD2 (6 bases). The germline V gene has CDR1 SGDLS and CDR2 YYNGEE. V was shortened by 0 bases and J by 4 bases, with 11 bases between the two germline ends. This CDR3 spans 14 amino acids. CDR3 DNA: TGTGCCAGCAGCGTAGGGGACTGGGGGTACGAGCAGTACTTC. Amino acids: CASSVGDWGYEQYF.